The T cell receptor (beta chain) described here comes from a study of OX40 agonist ivuxolimab in advanced cancers. Background on the whole study: Ivuxolimab, which targeted the costimulatory receptor OX40 (CD134), was an agonistic, fully human IgG2 monoclonal antibody. Intravenous ivuxolimab was administered to patients every 2 weeks at six dose levels: 0.01, 0.1, 0.3, 1.5, 3 and 10 mg/kg. Among the 52 dose-escalation patients, some 20 had hepatocellular carcinoma, approximately 15 melanoma, 9 renal cell carcinoma and 9 head and neck cancer. A male proportion of around 81% and a mean age of approximately 60 years, ranging from 23 to 79, were recorded for the dose-escalation cohort. Patients were allowed to have had prior anti-PD-1, anti-PD-L1 or anti-CTLA-4 therapy, and around 40% of the dose-escalation patients had previously received checkpoint inhibitors. Three dose-escalation patients achieved partial responses, one with hepatocellular carcinoma and two with cutaneous melanoma. Peripheral TCRbeta sequencing aimed to test whether ivuxolimab altered TCR sequence diversity and caused clonal T-cell expansion. The monotherapy dose-escalation portion (N ≈ 50 patients) of the phase I ivuxolimab trial is reported in the paper.

Patients with a history of autoimmune disease or receiving systemic immunosuppression were excluded from the trial. Peripheral blood for TCR sequencing was drawn from every dose cohort at baseline, at cycle 4 day 1 and at cycle 7 day 1. Samples were obtained from an open-label, multicenter, first-in-human phase I dose-escalation trial of ivuxolimab. Adults with locally advanced or metastatic melanoma, renal cell, hepatocellular, or head and neck squamous cell carcinoma were enrolled in the trial. Before TCR sequencing, CD4+ and CD8+ T cells were separately sorted from peripheral blood. The CDR3 numbers 16 residues from cysteine through phenylalanine. Here the CDR3 DNA is all that survives: 48 bases in frame from base 1. V is reduced by 1 base and J by 9 bases, leaving a spacing of 16 bases between them. The germline V gene yields MDHEN for CDR1 and SYDVKM for CDR2. To sequence the TCRbeta CDR3 region, genomic DNA was isolated from the sorted cells. The immunoSEQ Assay was used for sequencing of TCRbeta CDR3 regions. Imported from immuneACCESS, the table was reduced by TCRdb to in-frame sequences with V and J called. These copies leave out some clones; in studies compared against another copy, an unresolved V gene accounts for under half, and the cause of the remainder is not known. This sample holds some 77,000 clones; 90% to 95% were observed only once. The top ten clones comprise about 0.32% of the sample.

To note about this clone: No antigen is known for it. No much larger clonotype is one base removed from it; base qualities were not supplied.

Paper-wide results and their limitations: At doses from 0.1 to 3.0 mg/kg, clonal expansion was seen in both CD4+ and CD8+ blood T cells between baseline and week 6. On average, CD8+ T cells showed more expanded clones than CD4+ T cells after ivuxolimab. Low levels of normalized T-cell clonal expansion were also seen in some nonresponding patients. Antigen specificity was not determined for the clonally expanded peripheral T cells. In partial responders in the 0.1-3.0 mg/kg groups, normalized peripheral clonal expansion was found to be among the lowest, especially among CD8+ T cells.

The source was CD4+ or CD8+ T cells sorted from blood, collected in a trial of the OX40 agonist ivuxolimab. The chain couples TRBV28 to TRBJ1-6, with the identity of the D gene unclear. This receptor was obtained from an adult with an advanced solid tumor such as melanoma, head and neck, liver or kidney cancer. The DNA is TGTGCCAGCAGTTTATTATCGTCGCGGGGTGGTTCACCCCTCCACTTT. Translated, it gives CASSLLSSRGGSPLHF.